This is a list of T cell receptor beta chains from one sample in a study of T cell responses to AZD1222 COVID-19 vaccine. Produced via immunoSEQ multiplex PCR; TCRdb's table is partial and in-frame only. The sample lists some 180,000 clones, 80% to 95% seen once, with approximately 1.7% in the top ten. The material sequenced was peripheral blood, taken 28 days after the second AZD1222 dose. Receptors originate from an adult who received the AZD1222 COVID-19 vaccine. The CDR3 runs from the conserved cysteine through the conserved F or W. D genes are given only for firm matches. Clone size is not always given. Where it is, it says once, few, many or a class for expanded clones.

NA	TRBV7-7	NA	TRBJ1-1	TGTGCTAGCAGCTTAGTGCGGCCGGTGGAAGCTTTCTTT	CASSLVRPVEAFF
NA	TRBV2	NA	TRBJ1-5	TGTGCCACCTCCACGTCGGGTCAGCCCCAGCATTTT	CATSTSGQPQHF
NA	TRBV6-5	NA	TRBJ1-5	TGTGCCAGCAGGCCGGGCGGGGTTCAGCCCCAGCATTTT	CASRPGGVQPQHF
NA	TRBV19	NA	TRBJ1-5	TGTGCCAGTAGAGAGGGAACCGTACGTAGCAATCAGCCCCAGCATTTT	CASREGTVRSNQPQHF
NA	TRBV7-2	NA	TRBJ1-2	TGTGCCAGCAGCTTAGAACAGCTATATGGCTACACCTTC	CASSLEQLYGYTF
NA	TRBV4-2	NA	TRBJ1-1	TGTGCCAGCAGCCCCCGAACGGGACAAATCGAGGATGTCGCTGAAGCTTTCTTT	CASSPRTGQIEDVAEAFF
once	TRBV4-1	NA	TRBJ1-6	TGCGCCAGCAGCCAAGAAGCCAGAAGAGTTTATTCACCCCTCCACTTT	CASSQEARRVYSPLHF
NA	TRBV5-1	NA	TRBJ1-6	TGCGCCAGCAGGCCTATCGAGGGCTCCTATAATTCACCCCTCCACTTT	CASRPIEGSYNSPLHF
NA	TRBV12-3/TRBV12-4	NA	TRBJ1-1	TGTGCCAGCAGTTCAGAGATAAGTGAAGCTTTCTTT	CASSSEISEAFF
NA	TRBV7-4	NA	TRBJ1-5	TGTGCCAGCAGCCCGGGACACCCAGGGGATCAGCCCCAGCATTTT	CASSPGHPGDQPQHF
NA	TRBV6-9	NA	TRBJ2-1	TGTGCCAGCAGTTCGGTTACCTGGGGACACAATGAGCAGTTCTTC	CASSSVTWGHNEQFF
NA	TRBV19	NA	TRBJ1-2	TGTGCCAGTACCTCGAAACTATGGGGCTACACCTTC	CASTSKLWGYTF
NA	TRBV18	NA	TRBJ2-7	TGTGCCAGCTCACCCCCGGCGGGGTACGTTGACGAGCAGTACTTC	CASSPPAGYVDEQYF
NA	TRBV4-2	NA	TRBJ2-2	TGTGCCAGCAGCCAAGCCTGGGGGTACGCCGGGGAGCTGTTTTTT	CASSQAWGYAGELFF
NA	TRBV5-1	NA	TRBJ2-7	TGCGCCAGCAGCCAGGGTTCAGGGGTAATGACCTACGAGCAGTACTTC	CASSQGSGVMTYEQYF
NA	TRBV9	NA	TRBJ1-6	TGTGCCAGCAGCGTAGTAGAGAATTCACCCCTCCACTTT	CASSVVENSPLHF
once	TRBV7-8	TRBD1	TRBJ1-5	TGTGCCAGCAGCCATCACAGGGGTGATCAGCCCCAGCATTTT	CASSHHRGDQPQHF
NA	TRBV7-9	NA	TRBJ1-2	TGTGCCAGCAGCGCCAACCCAGGGTTCAGCTATGGCTACACCTTC	CASSANPGFSYGYTF